These 15 T cell receptor beta chains were sequenced from one sample in a study of T cells after yellow fever vaccination. TCRdb redid the calling of the 5' RACE reads with MiXCR, one entry per CDR3 protein. The top ten hold 30% to 45% of the sample, which has some 150,000 distinct CDR3 sequences, 11% seen once. The sequencing used CD8+ T cells sorted from PBMCs, collected 15 days after the yellow fever booster vaccination. The source of these receptors is a man younger than 35 who received the YFV17D yellow fever vaccine.

V usage is TRBV6-5 and J usage is TRBJ1-6, with a weak D call TRBD1 (5 bases). Trimming cost V 2 bases and J 14 bases, with 19 bases left between them. The CDR3 is 15 residues long. Per germline, CDR1 MNHEY and CDR2 SVGAGI. The CDR3 DNA is TGTGCCAGCAGTTACGGTCAGGGAGGTTTCAGGACCCTCCACTTT. Encoded protein: CASSYGQGGFRTLHF.

The chain uses TRBV15 and TRBJ1-6; D ambiguous. Trimming removed 1 base from V and 7 bases from J, with 8 bases in between. CDR1 and CDR2 from the germline V gene are LNHNV and YYDKDF (reference sequence). The CDR3 is 14 amino acids. The CDR3 DNA is TGTGCCACCAGCAGAGGGATTGGAAATTCACCCCTCCACTTT. Its translation is CATSRGIGNSPLHF.

This chain links TRBV11-1 with TRBJ2-5; D may be TRBD2 (5 bases). The length of the CDR3 is 15 residues. Deletions cut 5 bases from V and 1 base from J, with 14 bases between. Germline CDR1 is SGHAT and CDR2 is FQDESV (reference sequence). CDR3 region: CASSAGRGGQETQYF. CDR3 sequence (DNA): TGTGCCAGCAGCGCAGGACGCGGAGGCCAAGAGACCCAGTACTTC.

This clonotype has a handful of counts. This chain links TRBV27 with TRBJ2-7; no clear D gene. The V gene's germline CDR1 is MNHEY and CDR2 SMNVEV (reference sequence). This CDR3 has 12 residues. The ends were cut back, 5 bases at V and 1 base at J, with 6 bases in the middle. The CDR3 sequence: CASSQNSYEQYF. DNA of the CDR3: TGTGCCAGCAGTCAGAATTCCTACGAGCAGTACTTC.

This clonotype was detected a few times. The rearrangement uses TRBV6-5 and TRBJ1-6; D unclear. This CDR3 region has 13 residues. Germline V gene lookup returns CDR1 MNHEY and CDR2 SVGAGI. Trimming left V 0 bases short and J 9 bases short, with 6 bases between. This chain's CDR3 is CASSYSSSSPLHF. CDR3 coding DNA: TGTGCCAGCAGTTACTCTTCCAGTTCACCCCTCCACTTT.

This clonotype was found a few times. J is TRBJ2-1 and V is TRBV9; D may match TRBD1 or TRBD2 (5 bases each). Germline V gene data show CDR1 as SGDLS and CDR2 as YYNGEE. The CDR3 has 17 amino acids. V lost 0 bases, J lost 0 bases, and 13 bases lay in between. The CDR3 DNA sequence: TGTGCCAGCAGCGTAGCGGGACGGCCTCCCTCCTACAATGAGCAGTTCTTC. Translation gives CASSVAGRPPSYNEQFF.

Many counts were recorded for this clonotype. V gene TRBV27 combines with J gene TRBJ1-6, with D uncertain. CDR1 is MNHEY, CDR2 SMNVEV, per germline (reference sequence). The CDR3 is made up of 15 amino acids. Trimming cost V 3 bases and J 8 bases, with 14 bases left between them. CDR3 sequence: CASSLLGVNYSPLHF. CDR3 bases: TGTGCCAGCAGTTTGCTCGGGGTGAACTATTCACCCCTCCACTTT.

Worth noting for this clonotype: At one end, the junction sequence differs from germline, possibly due to a read error. This chain joins TRBV29-1 and TRBJ1-2; 11 nucleotides agree with TRBD1. The CDR3 runs to 14 residues. CDR1 and CDR2 from the germline V gene are SQVTM and ANQGSEA. The DNA for the CDR3 is TGCAGCGTCGAAGGACAGGGGGCCTTCTATGGCTACACCTTC. Translating gives CSVEGQGAFYGYTF. Looking up the rest from reference TRBV29-1 and TRBJ1-2 gives the full variable domain: SAVISQKPSRDICQRGTSLTIQCQVDSQVTMMFWYRQQPGQSLTLIATANQGSEATYESGFVIDKFPISRPNLTFSTLTVSNMSPEDSSIYLCSVEGQGAFYGYTFGSGTRLTVV.

In this sample, this clonotype turned up a few times. The V call is TRBV29-1, the J call TRBJ2-7, with unresolved D. Germline V gene lookup returns CDR1 SQVTM and CDR2 ANQGSEA. V was pared by 7 bases and J by 0 bases, with 13 bases between. The CDR3 has 13 residues. CDR3 region: CSADGRSSYEQYV. The CDR3 nucleotides read TGCAGCGCGGACGGTAGAAGCTCCTACGAGCAGTACGTC.

This clonotype was seen a handful of times. The chain recombines TRBV7-9 with TRBJ2-7; D is ambiguous. CDR1 is SEHNR and CDR2 is FQNEAQ in the germline V gene (reference sequence). V shed 0 bases and J shed 3 bases, with 6 bases lying between them. The CDR3 totals 13 residues. Here the CDR3 DNA reads TGTGCCAGCAGCTTAGCGAAGGACTACGAGCAGTACTTC. Translation: CASSLAKDYEQYF.

This chain connects TRBV9 to TRBJ2-1; D may correspond to TRBD1 or TRBD2 (5 bases each). This CDR3 contains 15 residues. Germline V gene lookup returns CDR1 SGDLS and CDR2 YYNGEE. Trimming stripped 3 bases from V and 7 bases from J, with 17 bases between. The CDR3 nucleotides read TGTGCCAGCAGCGGCCCCGGGGCAGAGAGGAATGAGCAGTTCTTC. Protein product: CASSGPGAERNEQFF.

This clonotype came up many times. This sequence joins TRBV10-2 and TRBJ2-7; TRBD2 agrees at 7 bases. CDR3 length: 12 amino acids. CDR1 and CDR2 from the germline V gene are WSHSY and SAAADI. V shed 2 bases and J 5 bases; nucleotides not matched to a gene: 0. CDR3 amino acids: CASSEGGDEQYF. In DNA form, the CDR3 reads TGCGCCAGCAGTGAGGGGGGGGACGAGCAGTACTTC.

This clonotype turned up a few times. The chain uses TRBV4-1 and TRBJ2-3; no definite D call. V lost 4 bases and J 7 bases, leaving 15 bases between the germline ends. CDR3 size: 14 residues. Per the germline V gene, CDR1 is MGHRA and CDR2 is YSYEKL. This chain's CDR3 is CASSPNNDRYTQYF. The DNA of the CDR3 is TGCGCCAGCAGCCCGAACAACGACCGGTATACGCAGTATTTT.

This clonotype was seen a few times. V usage is TRBV27 and J usage is TRBJ2-1; D remains unclear. Germline CDR1 and CDR2: MNHEY and SMNVEV (reference sequence). The CDR3 has 14 amino acids. Deletions cut 2 bases from V and 5 bases from J, with 10 bases between. The DNA of the CDR3 is TGTGCCAGCAGTTTAAGTGACGGAAACAATGAGCAGTTCTTC. Translated: CASSLSDGNNEQFF.

The J gene is TRBJ2-7, the V gene TRBV13; 7 positions agree with TRBD2. V shed 4 bases and J 4 bases; nucleotides not matched to a gene: 7. The CDR3 has 14 residues. Germline V gene sequence: CDR1 PRHDT, CDR2 FYEKMQ (reference sequence). The CDR3 here is CASSSERGGYEQYV. The CDR3 DNA reads as TGTGCCAGCAGCTCGGAGCGCGGGGGATACGAGCAGTACGTC.